This TCR beta chain came from a study of blood T cells in healthy people across ages. Trimming took 4 bases from V and 2 from J, leaving 15 bases between them. The CDR3 is 15 amino acids. Germline V gene sequence: CDR1 MGHRA, CDR2 YSYEKL. Broader study findings: Compared with aged donors, long-lived donors showed fewer expanded clones, suggesting selection.

On this clonotype: Its antigen remains unidentified.

PCR was performed a second time for about 7 to 12 cycles using a sample-barcoded 5' primer and a J-beta primer mix. A template-switch adaptor that had 12 random nucleotides put a tag on each cDNA molecule. TCRdb recomputed calls from the 5' RACE reads with MiXCR, one row per CDR3 protein. The sample comprises approximately 2,000,000 distinct CDR3 sequences, around 40% of which are singletons, and more than 20% rests with the top ten. The sample comprised blood. This sequence joins TRBV4-1 and TRBJ2-7; D uncertain. The source of this sequence is a human donor in good health. As DNA, the CDR3 is TGCGCCAGCAGCCTTAACTTGGTGGGCCCCTACGAGCAGTACTTC. Protein product: CASSLNLVGPYEQYF.